This TCR beta chain stems from a study of T cells in tumors after PD-1 blockade. Study as a whole: Treatment was either pembrolizumab 200 mg every 3 weeks or cemiplimab 350 mg every 2 weeks. Tumor samples yielded about 22-fold more depth than single-cell TCR sequencing. A subset received ongoing vismodegib 150 mg daily alongside anti-PD-1 therapy.

General study findings and limits: Most post-therapy expanded exhausted CD8+ clones were new, undetected before treatment.

Assay: immunoSEQ multiplex PCR; the TCRdb copy retains only in-frame clones and omits some. The table lists around 4,800 clones, around 70% of them singletons. Per the germline V gene, CDR1 is SGHRS and CDR2 is YFSETQ. The CDR3 runs to 14 residues. V was cut by 4 bases and J by 5 bases, with 15 bases left in between. Regarding this clone: No antigen is known for it.

This specimen consisted of tumor tissue, obtained before anti-PD-1 treatment. The TCR originated in a human donor with basal cell carcinoma. V gene TRBV5-1 combines with J gene TRBJ1-2; a possible D gene is TRBD1 (5 bases). CDR3 region: CASSPQQVGYGYTF. CDR3 in DNA: TGCGCCAGCAGCCCTCAACAGGTGGGGTATGGCTACACCTTC.